This TCR beta chain is drawn from a study of blood T cell repertoires in COVID-19. Some clones are missing from TCRdb's copy, which holds only in-frame ones; the method was immunoSEQ multiplex PCR. The data show about 65,000 clones, around four fifths seen once. In this sample, this clone turned up once. CDR3 length: 11 amino acids. Germline lookup yields CDR1 MDHEN and CDR2 SYDVKM. Trimming removed 4 bases at V and 8 bases at J, with 6 bases between. The sequenced sample was peripheral blood. The genes are TRBV28 and TRBJ2-1, with D hard to call. This sequence was found in a human donor in a cohort sampled during active COVID-19. The CDR3 here is CASSSVDEQFF. The CDR3 nucleotides read TGTGCCAGCAGTTCCGTCGATGAGCAGTTCTTC.